This paragraph covers one T cell receptor beta chain sequence. Germline V gene lookup returns CDR1 LNHNV and CDR2 YYDKDF (reference sequence). The CDR3 is made up of 14 amino acids. Losses at the gene ends were 3 bases for V and 8 bases for J; bases not matched to a gene: 8. The data were taken from a study of PD-L1 blockade in urothelial cancer. Sequencing was performed with immunoSEQ multiplex PCR; in TCRdb, only in-frame clones are kept and a portion is missing. The sample includes 40,000 to 60,000 clones, about 82% of them seen just once. As for time point: peripheral blood 6 weeks after treatment start.

The sample in question was PBMCs, obtained around atezolizumab (anti-PD-L1) treatment. This chain uses TRBV15 with TRBJ1-2; the match to TRBD1 covers 8 bases. This sequence was found in a man aged 70-80 years with urothelial cancer. The CDR3 here is CATSRDRDQVGYTF. CDR3 nucleotides: TGTGCCACCAGCAGGGACAGGGATCAGGTCGGCTACACCTTC.